The sequence of this T cell receptor (beta chain) was determined in a study of blood T cell repertoires in COVID-19. It was during active infection that Seattle patients were enrolled and then longitudinally followed. CDR1 and CDR2 from the germline V gene are MNHEY and SMNVEV (reference sequence). This CDR3 is built from 13 residues. The germline V and J ends were trimmed by 4 bases and 5 bases, with 12 bases remaining between them. Sequencing used immunoSEQ multiplex PCR; TCRdb keeps in-frame clones, though not all of them. Of around 270,000 clones in the sample, around 82% were seen once. This clone has only one observation.

The chain carries TRBV27 and TRBJ2-7; D perhaps matches TRBD2 (7 bases). Sequenced input: peripheral blood. The receptor comes from a human donor with COVID-19, enrolled during active disease. The donor label of this sample is uncertain. The CDR3 is CASSSRGGNEQYF. The CDR3 DNA sequence: TGTGCCAGCAGTTCGAGGGGGGGAAACGAGCAGTACTTC.